A single sample gave rise to the 17 T cell receptor beta chains below, sequenced in a study of T cells after yellow fever vaccination. TCRdb passed the 5' RACE reads through MiXCR, listing each CDR3 protein once. The sample contains 300,000 or so distinct CDR3 sequences, approximately 4% of which appear only once. Source: PBMCs, taken 5 days after the yellow fever booster vaccination. Receptor source: a man aged 18 to 29 who received the YFV17D yellow fever vaccine.

The chain carries TRBV18 and TRBJ2-7, with D perhaps TRBD2 (5 bases). The V gene lost 4 bases and the J gene lost 6 bases, with 10 bases spanning the gap. This CDR3 is 12 amino acids long. Germline V CDR1 and CDR2: KGHSH, LQKENI. The DNA of the CDR3 is TGTGCCAGCTCACGTCTGAGGGCCGAGCAGTACGTC. Translated: CASSRLRAEQYV.

There are a few counts of this clonotype. The gene calls are TRBV27 and TRBJ1-5; unclear D gene. Germline V gives CDR1 MNHEY, CDR2 SMNVEV (reference sequence). The CDR3 has 15 amino acids. Deletions cut 4 bases from V and 0 bases from J, with 10 bases between. CDR3 amino acids: CASSSGPLSNQPQHF. The CDR3 DNA reads TGTGCCAGCAGTTCGGGCCCACTTAGCAATCAGCCCCAGCATTTT.

This clonotype appeared a few times. The chain couples TRBV30 to TRBJ2-3; a possible D gene is TRBD2 (6 bases). The CDR3 runs 11 residues. Germline CDR1 reads GTSNPN; CDR2 reads SVGIG (reference sequence). The germline V and J ends were trimmed by 5 bases and 5 bases, with 8 bases remaining between them. The CDR3 spells CAWGTGDTQYF. Here the CDR3 DNA reads TGTGCCTGGGGGACTGGAGATACGCAGTATTTT. Looking up the rest from reference TRBV30 and TRBJ2-3 gives the full variable domain: SQTIHQWPATLVQPVGSPLSLECTVEGTSNPNLYWYRQAAGRGLQLLFYSVGIGQISSEVPQNLSASRPQDRQFILSSKKLLLSDSGFYLCAWGTGDTQYFGPGTRLTVL.

This clonotype was observed at least ten times. This chain joins TRBV27 and TRBJ2-3; 8 bases are shared with TRBD2. The germline V gene encodes CDR1 MNHEY and CDR2 SMNVEV (reference sequence). V shed 5 bases, J shed 2 bases, and the junction held 9 bases outside the gene matches. The CDR3 length is 16 residues. The CDR3, as DNA: TGTGCCAGCAGTAAAGGCCGCGGGGGGCACACAGATACGCAGTATTTT. As protein: CASSKGRGGHTDTQYF.

This clonotype appeared a few times. Because the CDR3's place on the DNA is in doubt, the DNA is left out and the CDR3 is given as listed by TCRdb. This chain connects TRBV7-9 to TRBJ2-7; the table's TRBD1 call for D was not verified on the DNA. The CDR3 spans 11 amino acids, including both terminal residues. Germline CDR1 SEHNR, CDR2 FQNEAQ (reference sequence). CDR3 sequence: CASSLVGTGSV.

This clonotype was counted a few times. V usage is TRBV24-1 and J usage is TRBJ2-7; D tentatively fits TRBD1 or TRBD2 (6 bases each). The CDR3 sequence is 15 residues long. Deletions cut 5 bases from V and 1 base from J, with 14 bases between. Germline V gene lookup returns CDR1 KGHDR and CDR2 SFDVKD. CDR3 sequence: CATSVSRGQSYEQYV. In nucleotides, the CDR3 is TGTGCCACCAGTGTCTCCCGGGGGCAATCCTACGAGCAGTACGTC.

This clonotype was detected many times. This chain joins TRBV3-1 and TRBJ2-1; TRBD2 matches 14 bases. V lost 8 bases and J lost 8; bases outside the gene matches: 8. The CDR3 totals 15 residues. Germline V gene lookup returns CDR1 LGHDT and CDR2 YNNKEL (reference sequence). As DNA, the CDR3 is TGTGCCAGCGGACACGGGACTAGCGGGGGTGATGAGCAGTTCTTC. This translates into CASGHGTSGGDEQFF.

This clonotype has just a few counts. This chain joins TRBV5-1 and TRBJ2-3; 9 positions agree with TRBD2. Germline CDR1 and CDR2: SGHRS and YFSETQ. The CDR3 consists of 16 residues. V dropped 4 bases and J dropped 4; count of bases not matched to a gene: 10. CDR3 loop: CASSIPRRGGPDTQYF. In DNA, the CDR3 is TGCGCCAGCAGCATCCCGAGGCGGGGGGGCCCAGATACGCAGTATTTT. The complete variable domain, with remaining parts taken from reference TRBV5-1 and TRBJ2-3, reads KAGVTQTPRYLIKTRGQQVTLSCSPISGHRSVSWYQQTPGQGLQFLFEYFSETQRNKGNFPGRFSGRQFSNSRSEMNVSTLELGDSALYLCASSIPRRGGPDTQYFGPGTRLTVL.

The chain couples TRBV7-9 to TRBJ1-1, with a tentative D call TRBD1 (5 bases). Per germline, CDR1 SEHNR and CDR2 FQNEAQ (reference sequence). The CDR3 sequence is 11 residues long. V gave up 2 bases and J gave up 11 bases, with 9 bases separating them. The CDR3 spells CASSLRKGAFF. DNA for the CDR3: TGTGCCAGCAGCTTACGAAAGGGGGCTTTCTTT.

The genes are TRBV5-6 and TRBJ2-7; TRBD2 agrees at 11 bases. The germline gives CDR1 SGHDT, CDR2 YYEEEE. This CDR3 has 15 amino acids. Trimming at V came to 3 bases and at J to 5 bases, leaving 7 bases not matched to a gene. CDR3 amino acids: CASSYPGLAEDEQYF. DNA for the CDR3: TGTGCCAGCAGCTACCCGGGACTAGCGGAGGACGAGCAGTACTTC.

This clonotype was seen more than once but under ten times. V gene TRBV6-5 combines with J gene TRBJ1-4, with no clear D. Germline CDR1 reads MNHEY; CDR2 reads SVGAGI. The CDR3 is 15 amino acids. V was clipped by 0 bases and J by 6 bases, with 11 bases between them. This CDR3 is CASSYSAGAYEKLFF. The CDR3 region has the DNA TGTGCCAGCAGTTACTCGGCAGGTGCTTATGAAAAACTGTTTTTT.

The chain links TRBV18 to TRBJ2-7; possible D gene TRBD2, 5 bases. The CDR3 has 15 residues. Germline V gives CDR1 KGHSH, CDR2 LQKENI. V was pared by 3 bases and J by 0 bases, with 12 bases between. The CDR3 protein is CASSPQFGDSYEQYF. The DNA of the CDR3 is TGTGCCAGCTCACCGCAGTTCGGGGACTCCTACGAGCAGTACTTC.

This clonotype was detected ten times or more. The chain couples TRBV7-2 to TRBJ1-1; no clear D gene. V was cut by 4 bases and J by 3 bases, with 12 bases left in between. The CDR3 runs to 14 residues. CDR1 is SGHTA, CDR2 FQGNSA, per germline. The CDR3 is CASSSGRVDTEAFF. CDR3 bases: TGTGCCAGCAGCTCCGGGAGGGTAGACACTGAAGCTTTCTTT.

V usage is TRBV7-2 and J usage is TRBJ2-3, with TRBD2 matching 7 bases. With 4 bases clipped from V and 4 bases from J, the junction kept 5 bases outside the gene matches. Germline V lookup: CDR1 SGHTA, CDR2 FQGNSA. The CDR3 covers 14 residues. The CDR3 loop is CASSSPGGPDTQYF. CDR3 sequence (DNA): TGTGCCAGCAGCTCCCCGGGAGGACCAGATACGCAGTATTTT.

This clonotype was seen more than once but under ten times. The V gene is TRBV24-1, the J gene TRBJ2-1; 7 nucleotides align to TRBD1. J gave up 4 bases and V 7 bases, and 12 bases lay outside the gene matches. This CDR3 is 16 amino acids long. Germline V lookup: CDR1 KGHDR, CDR2 SFDVKD. CDR3 region: CATSPPGGNFYNEQFF. The CDR3 bases are TGTGCCACCAGCCCCCCAGGGGGAAACTTTTACAATGAGCAGTTCTTC.

The CDR3 DNA reads as TGTGCCAGCAGGGGGATCTGGGACAGGTTTTACTTC. This translates into CASRGIWDRFYF. The chain joins TRBV7-8 to TRBJ2-7, with 8 positions matching TRBD1. Germline CDR1 SGHVS, CDR2 FQNEAQ. CDR3 length: 12 residues. J gave up 13 bases and V 6 bases, and 11 bases lay outside the gene matches. Using reference TRBV7-8 and TRBJ2-7 for the parts outside the CDR3, the full variable domain is GAGVSQSPRYKVAKRGQDVALRCDPISGHVSLFWYQQALGQGPEFLTYFQNEAQLDKSGLPSDRFFAERPEGSVSTLKIQRTQQEDSAVYLCASRGIWDRFYFGPGTRLTVT.

The chain joins TRBV20-1 to TRBJ2-5; D is uncertain. Trimming cost V 2 bases and J 5 bases, with 21 bases left between them. The CDR3 consists of 16 residues. Germline-derived CDR1 and CDR2 are DFQATT and SNEGSKA (reference sequence). CDR3 sequence: CSARHGSLRSLETQYF. The CDR3 bases are TGCAGTGCTAGACACGGCAGCCTCCGGTCGTTGGAGACCCAGTACTTC.